This passage covers 4 T cell receptor beta chains from one sample sequenced in a study of blood T cells in healthy people across ages. A J-beta primer mix and a sample-barcoded 5' primer were used in a second PCR of roughly 6 to 12 cycles. In TCRdb, the 5' RACE reads were re-called with MiXCR into one record per CDR3 protein. The table has some 860,000 distinct CDR3 sequences, more than 55% seen once. Sequenced sample: blood. The source of these receptors is a man in his forties or fifties in good health.

This rearrangement joins TRBV20-1 to TRBJ2-2, with TRBD2 as a possible D gene (6 bases). Trimming took off 0 bases at V and 5 bases at J, with 10 bases between the two ends. Looked up from germline, CDR1 is DFQATT and CDR2 is SNEGSKA (reference sequence). CDR3 length equals 14 residues. The CDR3 loop reads CSARDGGTTGELFF. The DNA of the CDR3 is TGCAGTGCTAGAGATGGGGGGACGACCGGGGAGCTGTTTTTT.

The count of this clonotype is one. V gene TRBV27 combines with J gene TRBJ1-2, with D perhaps matching TRBD1 (6 bases). This CDR3 contains 14 residues. Looked up from germline, CDR1 is MNHEY and CDR2 is SMNVEV (reference sequence). The germline V and J ends were trimmed by 6 bases and 7 bases, with 18 bases remaining between them. The CDR3 reads CASSYAQGDSGYTF. CDR3 in DNA: TGTGCCAGCAGCTACGCACAGGGAGACTCTGGCTACACCTTC.

This chain joins TRBV29-1 and TRBJ2-7; a weak D match, TRBD1 (5 bases). Germline CDR1 is SQVTM and CDR2 is ANQGSEA. The CDR3 totals 12 residues. Trimming removed 4 bases at V and 2 bases at J, with 9 bases between. CDR3 bases: TGCAGCGTTGGACAGAGCCCCTACGAGCAGTACTTC. Translating it yields CSVGQSPYEQYF.

The chain carries TRBV12-3 or TRBV12-4 and TRBJ1-2; tentative D call: TRBD1 (5 bases). The CDR3 length is 14 residues. The V and J ends lost 6 bases and 4 bases respectively, with 15 bases between them. CDR3 DNA: TGTGCCAGCAGAAATTTGGCAGGGATCTATGGCTACACCTTC. Residues: CASRNLAGIYGYTF.